The rows below give T cell receptor beta chains drawn from one sample of a study of metastatic and nonmetastatic thyroid tumors. TCRdb re-called clones from the PCR reads using MiXCR. The table shows about 69,000 clones, with approximately 14% occurring only once. What was sequenced was blood. These receptors were taken from a male donor with papillary thyroid cancer or a benign thyroid nodule (not recorded which). Some clones in this sample may be carry-over from other donors' samples. CDR3s include the opening cysteine and the closing phenylalanine or tryptophan. D genes are given only for firm matches. Expanded clones get a size class; other rows say once, few or many, or leave the size out.

cdr3_aa cdr3_nt j_call clone_size d_call v_call
CASSTTYNEQFF TGCGCCAGCAGCACCACCTACAATGAGCAGTTCTTC TRBJ2-1 . . TRBV5-1
CAWWDPANTVELFF TGTGCCTGGTGGGACCCCGCGAACACTGTGGAGCTGTTTTTT TRBJ2-2 . . TRBV30
CASSSPQGVTGELFF TGTGCCAGCAGCTCGCCACAGGGGGTCACCGGGGAGCTGTTTTTT TRBJ2-2 few TRBD1 TRBV7-9
CATASNLQADYGYTF TGTGCCACCGCCTCCAACCTACAAGCAGACTATGGCTACACCTTC TRBJ1-2 many . TRBV24-1
CASSITRLAADTQYF TGTGCCAGTAGTATCACCCGGCTAGCTGCAGATACGCAGTATTTT TRBJ2-3 many . TRBV19
CASSLTQGDQPQHF TGTGCCAGCAGTTTAACCCAGGGTGATCAGCCCCAGCATTTT TRBJ1-5 many . TRBV28
CASSEVLKSSPLHF TGTGCCAGCAGTGAAGTTCTAAAGTCTTCACCCCTCCACTTT TRBJ1-6 many . TRBV2
CASSLVSGQSSYEQYF TGTGCCAGCAGCTTAGTATCAGGGCAGAGCTCCTACGAGCAGTACTTC TRBJ2-7 once . TRBV11-2
CASSLERGGYGYTF TGTGCCAGCAGCTTAGAGAGAGGGGGCTATGGCTACACCTTC TRBJ1-2 many . TRBV7-2
CASSPRDSYGYTF TGTGCCAGCAGTCCCCGGGACTCCTATGGCTACACCTTC TRBJ1-2 many . TRBV6-2/TRBV6-3
CASTAPNYGYTF TGTGCCAGTACCGCCCCCAACTATGGCTACACCTTC TRBJ1-2 . . TRBV19
CSAKDLKNTEAFF TGCAGTGCGAAGGACCTTAAGAACACTGAAGCTTTCTTT TRBJ1-1 many . TRBV20-1
CASSLRDRGLGTSYEQYF TGTGCCAGCAGTCTTAGGGACAGGGGCCTAGGAACTTCCTACGAGCAGTACTTC TRBJ2-7 . TRBD1 TRBV6-2/TRBV6-3
CASSLKMLGDYGYTF TGTGCCAGCAGCTTGAAGATGCTGGGCGATTATGGCTACACCTTC TRBJ1-2 many . TRBV5-5
CASSPLDRGDTGELFF TGTGCCAGCTCACCATTGGACAGGGGAGACACCGGGGAGCTGTTTTTT TRBJ2-2 many TRBD1 TRBV18
CASSSTGGSQETQYF TGCGCCAGCAGCTCGACAGGGGGGTCCCAAGAGACCCAGTACTTC TRBJ2-5 many TRBD1 TRBV5-1
CASSANGQSYEQYF TGTGCCAGCAGTGCAAACGGACAGTCCTACGAGCAGTACTTC TRBJ2-7 many . TRBV9
CASSIDLNHVGYEQYF TGTGCCAGCAGCATTGACTTGAACCACGTCGGCTACGAGCAGTACTTC TRBJ2-7 medium-sized . TRBV6-2/TRBV6-3
CASSLERGRSYGYTF TGTGCCAGCAGCTTAGAGAGGGGTAGGAGCTATGGCTACACCTTC TRBJ1-2 many . TRBV7-2
CASSWGEENIQYF TGTGCCAGCAGCTGGGGGGAAGAAAACATTCAGTACTTC TRBJ2-4 many . TRBV11-2
CASMGLGEQFF TGTGCCAGCATGGGTTTGGGGGAGCAGTTCTTC TRBJ2-1 . . TRBV6-1
CASSLGEGAVDTQYF TGTGCCAGCAGCTTAGGAGAGGGGGCAGTAGATACGCAGTATTTT TRBJ2-3 many TRBD1 TRBV11-2
CASSQPAGANTEAFF TGTGCCAGCAGTCAGCCCGCAGGGGCAAACACTGAAGCTTTCTTT TRBJ1-1 few . TRBV2
CASSQEGSAQAGYTF TGCGCCAGCAGCCAAGAAGGTAGTGCCCAGGCTGGCTACACCTTC TRBJ1-2 many . TRBV4-3
CASSPGGMLAGLKSYNEQFF TGTGCCAGCAGTCCGGGGGGGATGCTAGCGGGATTGAAAAGCTACAATGAGCAGTTCTTC TRBJ2-1 many TRBD2 TRBV25-1
CASSDVRHYGYTF TGTGCCAGCAGTGATGTACGGCACTATGGCTACACCTTC TRBJ1-2 many . TRBV2
CASSYRQGLSNIQYF TGTGCCAGCAGTTACAGACAGGGGTTGAGCAACATTCAGTACTTC TRBJ2-4 many TRBD1 TRBV6-2/TRBV6-3
CASRDSGTSNYGYTF TGTGCCAGCAGGGATTCCGGGACATCTAACTATGGCTACACCTTC TRBJ1-2 many . TRBV6-1
CASSLEGFNYGYTF TGCGCCAGCAGCTTGGAAGGGTTTAACTATGGCTACACCTTC TRBJ1-2 few . TRBV5-1
CATSRGRLAGRTYEQYF TGTGCCACCAGCAGAGGTCGACTGGCGGGCCGAACCTACGAGCAGTACTTC TRBJ2-7 few . TRBV15
CAISEAQGSGGYTF TGTGCCATCAGTGAAGCACAGGGGTCTGGCGGCTACACCTTC TRBJ1-2 many TRBD1 TRBV10-3
CASRRRLADSSYNEQFF TGCGCCAGCAGAAGAAGACTAGCGGATAGCTCCTACAATGAGCAGTTCTTC TRBJ2-1 many TRBD2 TRBV5-1
CASSPNNEQFF TGTGCCAGCAGTCCGAACAATGAGCAGTTCTTC TRBJ2-1 many . TRBV6-2/TRBV6-3
CASSPAGLSSAFF TGTGCCAGCTCACCAGCAGGGCTGAGCTCCGCTTTCTTT TRBJ1-1 many . TRBV18
CASSTGTDTDTQYF TGTGCCAGCAGCACCGGGACAGACACAGATACGCAGTATTTT TRBJ2-3 . TRBD1 TRBV27
CATSREGSGGNSPLHF TGTGCCACCAGCAGGGAGGGCAGTGGGGGAAATTCACCCCTCCACTTT TRBJ1-6 many . TRBV15
CASSTGGGAGAEAFF TGTGCCAGCAGTACTGGGGGGGGGGCAGGAGCTGAAGCTTTCTTT TRBJ1-1 many . TRBV12-3/TRBV12-4
CSATLRGTNEKLFF TGCAGTGCTACCTTAAGGGGGACTAATGAAAAACTGTTTTTT TRBJ1-4 many . TRBV20-1
CASSYSVYNEQFF TGTGCCAGCAGTTATTCAGTCTACAATGAGCAGTTCTTC TRBJ2-1 few . TRBV6-4
CASSLSGKLEAFF TGTGCCAGCAGTTTATCAGGGAAACTTGAAGCTTTCTTT TRBJ1-1 few . TRBV28
CASSQDLTSGDEQFF TGTGCCAGCAGCCAGGACTTAACTAGCGGCGATGAGCAGTTCTTC TRBJ2-1 many TRBD2 TRBV3-1
CASSLYLTTPGEQYF TGTGCCAGCAGCTTATACCTTACAACTCCTGGCGAGCAGTACTTC TRBJ2-7 . . TRBV7-2
CSATQGVNQPQHF TGCAGTGCGACTCAGGGAGTTAATCAGCCCCAGCATTTT TRBJ1-5 many . TRBV20-1
CASSSRQTGNTIYF TGTGCCAGCAGCTCGCGACAGACTGGAAACACCATATATTTT TRBJ1-3 many . TRBV11-2
CASSLTWAKRETQYF TGTGCCAGCAGCTTAACTTGGGCAAAAAGGGAGACCCAGTACTTC TRBJ2-5 many . TRBV7-2